This T cell receptor (beta chain) was recorded in a study of response to subunit inactivated influenza vaccine. Using its own MiXCR run on the RT-PCR reads, TCRdb lists one record per CDR3 protein. The repertoire has hundreds of thousands of distinct CDR3 sequences, about 11% of them found once; the top ten carry approximately 11%. Study-wide results and limits: Only a handful of new T cells, the authors suggested, are recruited with each seasonal influenza vaccination.

This clonotype was picked up a small number of times. Its antigen is undetermined. J was trimmed by 13 bases and V by 5 bases; bases with no gene match: 6. This CDR3 region has 12 residues. Germline V gives CDR1 SGHAT, CDR2 FQNNGV. Another study also made use of these data, one on T cells expressing NK-cell markers. From that second work: UMI-tagged 5'RACE template switching yielded the TCR beta cDNA.

This sequence originates from a man between 45 and 60 years old who received an inactivated influenza vaccine. The genes are TRBV11-2 and TRBJ2-2; 8 bases are a match to TRBD1. The specimen was PBMCs from blood, collected on the day of vaccination. The CDR3 coding sequence is TGTGCCAGCAGCCGACAGGGGTTCGGGCTGTTTTTT. Its translation: CASSRQGFGLFF.